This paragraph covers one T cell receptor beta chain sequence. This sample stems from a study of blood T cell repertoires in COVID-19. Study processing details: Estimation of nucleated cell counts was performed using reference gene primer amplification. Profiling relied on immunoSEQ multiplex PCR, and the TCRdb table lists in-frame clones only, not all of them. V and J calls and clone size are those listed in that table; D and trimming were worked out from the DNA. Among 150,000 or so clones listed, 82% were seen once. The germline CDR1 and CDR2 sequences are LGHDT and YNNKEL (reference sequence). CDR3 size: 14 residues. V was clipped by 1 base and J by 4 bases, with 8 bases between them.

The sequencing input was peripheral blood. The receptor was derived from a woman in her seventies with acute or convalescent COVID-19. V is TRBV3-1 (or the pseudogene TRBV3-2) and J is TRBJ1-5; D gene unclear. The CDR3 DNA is TGTGCCAGCAGCCAAGTAGTCCCAAATCAGCCCCAGCATTTT. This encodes CASSQVVPNQPQHF.